Shown below are 18 T cell receptor beta chains from a single sample sequenced in a study of blood T cell repertoires in COVID-19. Sequenced by immunoSEQ multiplex PCR; TCRdb stores in-frame clones only, minus some. In the table there are over 55,000 clones, roughly 80% of which are singletons. The sequenced sample consisted of peripheral blood. These receptors came from a man aged 45-65 years with active COVID-19.

The chain links TRBV4-2 to TRBJ2-3; 9 bases map to TRBD2. The CDR3 contains 16 residues. CDR1 is LGHNA, CDR2 YNFKEQ, per germline. V trimming: 3 bases; J trimming: 0 bases; junction bases outside the gene matches: 4. CDR3 nucleotide sequence: TGTGCCAGCAGCCACTCTAGCGGGGTAAGCACAGATACGCAGTATTTT. Amino acids: CASSHSSGVSTDTQYF.

This chain joins TRBV3-1 (or the pseudogene TRBV3-2) and TRBJ2-2; 7 nucleotides match TRBD2. Germline V gene sequence: CDR1 LGHDT, CDR2 YNNKEL (reference sequence). The CDR3 consists of 17 residues. Unmatched junction bases numbered 10, after V lost 6 bases and J lost 0 bases. CDR3 protein: CASRRLADPANTGELFF. In nucleotides, the CDR3 is TGTGCCAGCAGACGTCTAGCGGATCCCGCGAACACCGGGGAGCTGTTTTTT.

This chain links TRBV10-3 with TRBJ2-5; D perhaps matches TRBD2 (6 bases). Germline CDR1 and CDR2: ENHRY and SYGVKD. There are 14 residues in the CDR3. V was pared by 11 bases and J by 1 base, with 17 bases between. The CDR3 coding sequence is TGTGCCGCCACCCCCGGGGGAGCCCAAGAGACCCAGTACTTC. This translates into CAATPGGAQETQYF.

The chain recombines TRBV12-3 or TRBV12-4 with TRBJ2-7, with D possibly matching TRBD2 (6 bases). The CDR3 covers 11 residues. With 8 bases removed from V and 3 bases from J, the gap between germline ends came to 8 bases. The CDR3 loop reads CASLGGYEQYF. In DNA, the CDR3 is TGTGCCAGCCTGGGGGGCTACGAGCAGTACTTC.

This clone was seen a few times. The chain couples TRBV9 to TRBJ1-6; 7 positions match TRBD1. This CDR3 is 14 amino acids long. Germline trimming cut 2 bases from V and 4 bases from J; bases unmatched to any gene: 0. Germline CDR1 is SGDLS and CDR2 is YYNGEE. The CDR3 here is CASSVGQYNSPLHF. The CDR3 DNA sequence: TGTGCCAGCAGCGTGGGACAGTATAATTCACCCCTCCACTTT.

The chain is built from TRBV20-1 and TRBJ1-2; 7 bases are a match to TRBD1. The germline CDR1 and CDR2 sequences are DFQATT and SNEGSKA (reference sequence). V shed 8 bases, J shed 8 bases, and the junction held 8 bases outside the gene matches. The CDR3 loop spans 11 amino acids. CDR3 sequence reads: CSTTGDAGYTF. CDR3 coding DNA: TGCAGTACAACAGGGGATGCGGGCTACACCTTC.

The chain has TRBV9 and TRBJ2-4; 11 bases map to TRBD2. This CDR3 spans 17 amino acids. The germline V gene has CDR1 SGDLS and CDR2 YYNGEE. The trim removed 4 bases at V and 2 bases at J, leaving 8 bases unmatched. CDR3 nucleotide sequence: TGTGCCAGCAGCCCAAATAGCGGGGGGGCGTCCAAAAACATTCAGTACTTC. Protein sequence: CASSPNSGGASKNIQYF.

The chain joins TRBV6-6 to TRBJ1-2; a weak D match, TRBD1 (5 bases). The CDR3 loop spans 15 amino acids. Looked up from germline, CDR1 is MNHNY and CDR2 is SVGAGI (reference sequence). Trimming removed 8 bases from V and 6 bases from J, with 22 bases in between. The CDR3 here is CASVTGVSRTHGYTF. DNA of the CDR3: TGTGCCAGCGTTACGGGGGTTTCTAGGACCCATGGCTACACCTTC.

The chain recombines TRBV30 with TRBJ1-5; D might be TRBD1 (5 bases). Trimming stripped 4 bases from V and 3 bases from J, with 16 bases between. Looked up from germline, CDR1 is GTSNPN and CDR2 is SVGIG (reference sequence). CDR3 size: 15 residues. In nucleotides, the CDR3 is TGTGCCTGGAAGAATCGGGGGGTAATCAATCAGCCCCAGCATTTT. Translated: CAWKNRGVINQPQHF.

The chain couples TRBV10-2 to TRBJ1-1; TRBD1 aligns across 10 bases. The CDR3 extends over 14 amino acids. Germline CDR1 WSHSY, CDR2 SAAADI. Trimming took 7 bases from V and 5 from J; bases not matched to a gene: 7. CDR3 nucleotide sequence: TGCGCCAGCACCGGGACAGGGGCCCTGACTGAAGCTTTCTTT. Protein sequence: CASTGTGALTEAFF.

The rearrangement joins TRBV4-1 to TRBJ1-1, with TRBD1 as a possible D gene (5 bases). V was clipped by 3 bases and J by 0 bases, with 14 bases between them. The CDR3 is 16 amino acids. Per the germline V gene, CDR1 is MGHRA and CDR2 is YSYEKL. The CDR3 DNA is TGCGCCAGCAGCCACCATGGGGCGACCATGAACACTGAAGCTTTCTTT. This encodes CASSHHGATMNTEAFF.

This clone was counted only a few times. The rearrangement links TRBV6-5 to TRBJ2-7; D gene uncertain. Germline CDR1 MNHEY, CDR2 SVGAGI. The germline V and J ends were trimmed by 8 bases and 2 bases, with 7 bases remaining between them. The CDR3 has 11 residues. In DNA form, the CDR3 reads TGTGCCAGCGGGCTTACCTACGAGCAGTACTTC. This translates into CASGLTYEQYF.

This clone appeared once. The rearrangement uses TRBV6-2 or TRBV6-3 and TRBJ2-3; 7 bases are a match to TRBD2. Germline trimming cut 3 bases from V and 1 base from J; bases unmatched to any gene: 4. Germline loops: CDR1 MNHEY, CDR2 SVGEGT. The CDR3 has 15 residues. Here the CDR3 DNA reads TGTGCCAGCAGTTATGAGAGCGGGGGCACAGATACGCAGTATTTT. It yields the protein CASSYESGGTDTQYF.

This clone has only a few counts. The chain uses TRBV10-3 and TRBJ1-5; D is unresolved. V was clipped by 10 bases and J by 0 bases, with 7 bases between them. Germline V lookup: CDR1 ENHRY, CDR2 SYGVKD. The CDR3 spans 12 residues. Here the CDR3 DNA reads TGTGCCACCGGAGATAGCAATCAGCCCCAGCATTTT. It encodes CATGDSNQPQHF.

This chain links TRBV6-5 with TRBJ2-5, with 7 bases fitting TRBD1. The J segment lost 2 bases and the V segment lost 4 bases, leaving 7 bases of the junction unmatched. The germline V gene encodes CDR1 MNHEY and CDR2 SVGAGI. The CDR3 runs to 15 residues. DNA of the CDR3: TGTGCCAGCAGTTTCCTGGGGACAGATCAAGAGACCCAGTACTTC. Its protein product is CASSFLGTDQETQYF.

J is TRBJ1-5 and V is TRBV19, with TRBD1 matching 7 bases. Germline CDR1 is LNHDA and CDR2 is SQIVND (reference sequence). CDR3 length equals 14 residues. V was clipped by 7 bases and J by 6 bases; unmatched bases: 9. The DNA of the CDR3 is TGTGCCAGTAACATAGGGGGGACAGCTCAGCCCCAGCATTTT. Its protein is CASNIGGTAQPQHF.

This sequence joins TRBV6-6 and TRBJ1-2, with 10 bases fitting TRBD1. CDR1 is MNHNY, CDR2 SVGAGI, per germline (reference sequence). The CDR3 contains 12 residues. Germline trimming cut 7 bases from V and 8 bases from J; bases unmatched to any gene: 4. The CDR3 sequence: CASTGTGDGYTF. CDR3 nucleotides: TGTGCCAGCACGGGGACAGGGGACGGCTACACCTTC.

The CDR3 coding sequence is TGTGCCAGCAGCTTCGGACAGGGGGAAGGGGAAGCTTTCTTT. Its translation: CASSFGQGEGEAFF. The genes are TRBV9 and TRBJ1-1, with 10 nucleotides matching TRBD1. V gave up 4 bases and J gave up 8 bases; unmatched junction bases: 8. This CDR3 has 14 amino acids. The germline V gene has CDR1 SGDLS and CDR2 YYNGEE. Based on the CDR3 plus reference TRBV9 and TRBJ1-1, the full variable domain is DSGVTQTPKHLITATGQRVTLRCSPRSGDLSVYWYQQSLDQGLQFLIQYYNGEERAKGNILERFSAQQFPDLHSELNLSSLELGDSALYFCASSFGQGEGEAFFGQGTRLTVV.